This TCR beta chain was found in a study of blood T cell repertoires in COVID-19. This CDR3 contains 13 residues. CDR1 SNHLY and CDR2 FYNNEI come from the germline V gene. The ends were cut back, 6 bases at V and 4 bases at J, with 12 bases in the middle. Libraries were prepared by immunoSEQ multiplex PCR; TCRdb keeps only in-frame clonotypes and omits some of them. The sample has about 140,000 clones; about 79% are singletons. Two negative PCRs, clearance, or symptom resolution had been documented for recovered Cohort 3 donors. The clonotype was recovered from a woman aged 45-60 years who had recovered from COVID-19. The chain joins TRBV2 to TRBJ2-5, with D tentatively TRBD1 (5 bases). The specimen was PBMCs or T cells enriched from blood (not recorded which). The CDR3 here is CASRAGIGETQYF. CDR3 DNA: TGTGCCAGCAGGGCAGGGATAGGAGAGACCCAGTACTTC.